The clone carrying this T cell receptor (beta chain) has a handful of counts. This sample was included in a study of blood T cells in healthy people across ages. Germline V gene sequence: CDR1 MNHEY, CDR2 SMNVEV (reference sequence). The ends were cut back, 5 bases at V and 7 bases at J, with 15 bases in the middle. The CDR3 sequence is 14 residues long. A J-beta primer mix and a sample-barcoded 5' primer were used in a second PCR of roughly 6 to 11 cycles. Carrying 12 random nucleotides, a template-switch adaptor labeled each individual cDNA molecule. Each sample yielded at least 2.5 million CDR3-containing paired-end reads. From the 5' RACE reads, TCRdb called clonotypes with MiXCR, one entry per CDR3 protein. The sample has 800,000 to 950,000 distinct CDR3 sequences, roughly 28% seen once. These data were likewise used in another study, on T cells of mothers and their children. That report notes: Microchimeric T cell clones that persisted were not detected.

The sequence derives from a woman between 35 and 50 years old in good health. The rearrangement links TRBV27 to TRBJ1-5; D might be TRBD1 (5 bases). Sequencing input: blood. The DNA for the CDR3 is TGTGCCAGCAGTCCGGGACCGGGGAGGCAGCCCCAGCATTTT. It yields the protein CASSPGPGRQPQHF.